This is a list of T cell receptor beta chains from one sample in a study of blood T cell repertoires in COVID-19. The assay was immunoSEQ multiplex PCR, and TCRdb's table has in-frame clones only and misses some. Here the sample spans over 150,000 clones, approximately 91% being singletons. Sequencing was performed on peripheral blood. These receptors all stem from a man aged 30 to 45 with acute or convalescent COVID-19. The CDR3 runs from the conserved cysteine through the conserved F or W. A D gene is named only where the DNA matches it firmly. Expanded clones get a size class; other rows say once, few or many, or leave the size out.

J: TRBJ1-2; V: TRBV3-1/TRBV3-2; length: 13; size: few; D: TRBD1; DNA: TGTGCCAGCAGCCACGACAGGGCGAGAGGCTACACCTTC; CDR3: CASSHDRARGYTF
J: TRBJ1-6; V: TRBV5-1; length: 15; size: NA; D: TRBD1; DNA: TGCGCCAGCAGCTCGGGGGGACAGGGTAATTCACCCCTCCACTTT; CDR3: CASSSGGQGNSPLHF
J: TRBJ1-4; V: TRBV7-8; length: 16; size: NA; D: TRBD1; DNA: TGTGCCAGCAGCTCGCCATACACAGGGGGACATGAAAAACTGTTTTTT; CDR3: CASSSPYTGGHEKLFF
J: TRBJ2-3; V: TRBV5-1; length: 14; size: NA; D: NA; DNA: TGCGCCAGCAGCCTGTACCGGGGCACAGATACGCAGTATTTT; CDR3: CASSLYRGTDTQYF
J: TRBJ2-1; V: TRBV7-8; length: 19; size: NA; D: TRBD2; DNA: TGTGCCAGCAGCGCAAGACTAGCGGGGCATCGTAGCTCCTACAATGAGCAGTTCTTC; CDR3: CASSARLAGHRSSYNEQFF
J: TRBJ1-3; V: TRBV9; length: 13; size: NA; D: NA; DNA: TGTGCCAGCAGCGTTCAGGATTTCGCCACCATATATTTT; CDR3: CASSVQDFATIYF
J: TRBJ1-1; V: TRBV7-9; length: 13; size: once; D: NA; DNA: TGTGCCAGCGCGACACAGGGGAACACTGAAGCTTTCTTT; CDR3: CASATQGNTEAFF
J: TRBJ1-1; V: TRBV11-2; length: 16; size: few; D: NA; DNA: TGTGCCAGCAGCTTAGCCCCGGGCAGGGAAAGTGGTGAAGCTTTCTTT; CDR3: CASSLAPGRESGEAFF
J: TRBJ2-7; V: TRBV3-1/TRBV3-2; length: 14; size: NA; D: NA; DNA: TGTGCCAGCAGCCAAGTGCCGGGATTAGACGAGCAGTACTTC; CDR3: CASSQVPGLDEQYF
J: TRBJ1-5; V: TRBV6-4; length: 15; size: NA; D: NA; DNA: TGTGCCAGCAGTCCTCAGAAGGGGAGCAATCAGCCCCAGCATTTT; CDR3: CASSPQKGSNQPQHF
J: TRBJ1-3; V: TRBV27; length: 15; size: NA; D: TRBD1; DNA: TGTGCCAGCCGGAGGGAAGGGGGCTCCGGAAACACCATATATTTT; CDR3: CASRREGGSGNTIYF
J: TRBJ2-3; V: TRBV18; length: 13; size: NA; D: NA; DNA: TGTGCCAGCTCACCGAGAACCACAGATACGCAGTATTTT; CDR3: CASSPRTTDTQYF
J: TRBJ2-6; V: TRBV2; length: 17; size: NA; D: TRBD1; DNA: TGTGCCAGCAGCCCGACAGGGGGAGTCTCTGGGGCCAACGTCCTGACTTTC; CDR3: CASSPTGGVSGANVLTF
J: TRBJ1-6; V: TRBV23-1; length: 15; size: NA; D: NA; DNA: TGCGCCAGCGCCCCCGGGGGGCGTAAGGATTCACCCCTCCACTTT; CDR3: CASAPGGRKDSPLHF
J: TRBJ2-3; V: TRBV5-1; length: 14; size: NA; D: NA; DNA: TGCGCCAGCAGCTTGGGACTAAGCACAGATACGCAGTATTTT; CDR3: CASSLGLSTDTQYF
J: TRBJ2-7; V: TRBV30; length: 13; size: NA; D: NA; DNA: TGTGCCTGGAGTCCTCTGGGCTTCTACGAGCAGTACTTC; CDR3: CAWSPLGFYEQYF
J: TRBJ2-7; V: TRBV7-3; length: 16; size: NA; D: TRBD1; DNA: TGTGCCAGCAGCCCTGGTCCGGGACAGGCCTCCTACGAGCAGTACTTC; CDR3: CASSPGPGQASYEQYF
J: TRBJ1-3; V: TRBV9; length: 14; size: once; D: NA; DNA: TGTGCCAGCAGCGTACGAGGGTCGGGAAACACCATATATTTT; CDR3: CASSVRGSGNTIYF
J: TRBJ1-6; V: TRBV3-1/TRBV3-2; length: 13; size: NA; D: NA; DNA: TGTGCCAGCAGCCATCTTTATAATTCACCCCTCCACTTT; CDR3: CASSHLYNSPLHF
J: TRBJ1-2; V: TRBV20-1; length: 11; size: once; D: NA; DNA: TGCAGTGCTGTCGGGAGGGATGGCTACACCTTC; CDR3: CSAVGRDGYTF
J: TRBJ1-2; V: TRBV5-4; length: 14; size: NA; D: NA; DNA: TGTGCCAGCAGCTTGCCCAGGCGGGGGGATGGCTACACCTTC; CDR3: CASSLPRRGDGYTF
J: TRBJ2-7; V: TRBV4-1; length: 17; size: few; D: TRBD2; DNA: TGCGCCAGCAGCCAAGGACTAGCGGGAGGGCTTCCCTACGAGCAGTACTTC; CDR3: CASSQGLAGGLPYEQYF
J: TRBJ2-5; V: TRBV25-1; length: 13; size: NA; D: NA; DNA: TGTGCCAGCAAAGCAGGGGGAGGAGAGACCCAGTACTTC; CDR3: CASKAGGGETQYF
J: TRBJ2-7; V: TRBV2; length: 14; size: once; D: NA; DNA: TGTGCCAGCAGCGAAATGACAGCCTCCTACGAGCAGTACTTC; CDR3: CASSEMTASYEQYF
J: TRBJ1-3; V: TRBV7-8; length: 13; size: NA; D: TRBD1; DNA: TGTGCCAGCAGAAACACAGGGGAAAACACCATATATTTT; CDR3: CASRNTGENTIYF
J: TRBJ2-1; V: TRBV27; length: 11; size: NA; D: TRBD1; DNA: TGTGCCAGGGAAGACAGGGGAGAGCAGTTCTTC; CDR3: CAREDRGEQFF
J: TRBJ1-2; V: TRBV2; length: 13; size: NA; D: NA; DNA: TGTGCCAGCAGTGACGGACAGAGGTATGGCTACACCTTC; CDR3: CASSDGQRYGYTF
J: TRBJ2-1; V: TRBV7-2; length: 13; size: NA; D: NA; DNA: TGTGCCAGCAGCTTTGCTAGGAACAATGAGCAGTTCTTC; CDR3: CASSFARNNEQFF
J: TRBJ1-1; V: TRBV3-1/TRBV3-2; length: 16; size: NA; D: NA; DNA: TGTGCCAGCAGCCAAGGTGTTAATAGAGTGCGAACTGAAGCTTTCTTT; CDR3: CASSQGVNRVRTEAFF
J: TRBJ2-1; V: TRBV7-7; length: 13; size: once; D: NA; DNA: TGTGCTAGCAGCTTCCTTCAGGGCGATGAGCAGTTCTTC; CDR3: CASSFLQGDEQFF
J: TRBJ1-6; V: TRBV5-4; length: 15; size: NA; D: TRBD1; DNA: TGTGCCAGCAGCTCAGCGACAGGGGGGAATTCACCCCTCCACTTT; CDR3: CASSSATGGNSPLHF
J: TRBJ2-7; V: TRBV15; length: 13; size: NA; D: NA; DNA: TGTGCCACCAGCAGAGATAGTTACTACGAGCAGTACTTC; CDR3: CATSRDSYYEQYF
J: TRBJ2-1; V: TRBV6-2/TRBV6-3; length: 15; size: NA; D: TRBD2; DNA: TGTGCCAGCAGTTACCGCGGGACTAGCGGGAGAGGGCAGTTCTTC; CDR3: CASSYRGTSGRGQFF
J: TRBJ2-7; V: TRBV29-1; length: 12; size: NA; D: TRBD2; DNA: TGCAGCGTTTATGGGACTACCTACGAGCAGTACTTC; CDR3: CSVYGTTYEQYF
J: TRBJ1-3; V: TRBV5-4; length: 15; size: NA; D: NA; DNA: TGTGCCAGCAGCTTGTCAGCAGGGCCTGGAAACACCATATATTTT; CDR3: CASSLSAGPGNTIYF
J: TRBJ2-3; V: TRBV27; length: 13; size: once; D: NA; DNA: TGTGCCAGCAGTTTACGGGCAGGGGATACGCAGTATTTT; CDR3: CASSLRAGDTQYF
J: TRBJ2-1; V: TRBV7-9; length: 13; size: NA; D: NA; DNA: TGTGCCAGCAGCTTAGCGCGTTTGAATGAGCAGTTCTTC; CDR3: CASSLARLNEQFF
J: TRBJ2-2; V: TRBV7-6; length: 15; size: NA; D: NA; DNA: TGTGCCAGCAGCTATAGCGGCGGGAACACCGGGGAGCTGTTTTTT; CDR3: CASSYSGGNTGELFF
J: TRBJ2-1; V: TRBV6-5; length: 14; size: NA; D: NA; DNA: TGTGCCAGCGGTATAGCGGTCTCCTACAATGAGCAGTTCTTC; CDR3: CASGIAVSYNEQFF
J: TRBJ2-3; V: TRBV19; length: 15; size: NA; D: TRBD2; DNA: TGTGCCAGTAGTGCGCTCCTTAGGACTAGGCGGACGCAGTATTTT; CDR3: CASSALLRTRRTQYF
J: TRBJ2-3; V: TRBV18; length: 12; size: NA; D: NA; DNA: TGTGCCAGCTCACCCCAGGGAGATACGCAGTATTTT; CDR3: CASSPQGDTQYF
J: TRBJ1-4; V: TRBV7-9; length: 15; size: NA; D: NA; DNA: TGTGCCAGCAGCCCTGGTGGAGGTGGGAATGAAAAACTGTTTTTT; CDR3: CASSPGGGGNEKLFF
J: TRBJ2-1; V: TRBV30; length: 14; size: NA; D: TRBD2; DNA: TGTGCCTGGAGTCCGGGACTAGCGGCCAATGAGCAGTTCTTC; CDR3: CAWSPGLAANEQFF
J: TRBJ1-1; V: TRBV29-1; length: 12; size: NA; D: NA; DNA: TGCAGCGTAGGACAGATGAACACTGAAGCTTTCTTT; CDR3: CSVGQMNTEAFF
J: TRBJ1-5; V: TRBV28; length: 15; size: NA; D: NA; DNA: TGTGCCAGCAGTGATCCTCCGGGAGGGTTTCAGCCCCAGCATTTT; CDR3: CASSDPPGGFQPQHF